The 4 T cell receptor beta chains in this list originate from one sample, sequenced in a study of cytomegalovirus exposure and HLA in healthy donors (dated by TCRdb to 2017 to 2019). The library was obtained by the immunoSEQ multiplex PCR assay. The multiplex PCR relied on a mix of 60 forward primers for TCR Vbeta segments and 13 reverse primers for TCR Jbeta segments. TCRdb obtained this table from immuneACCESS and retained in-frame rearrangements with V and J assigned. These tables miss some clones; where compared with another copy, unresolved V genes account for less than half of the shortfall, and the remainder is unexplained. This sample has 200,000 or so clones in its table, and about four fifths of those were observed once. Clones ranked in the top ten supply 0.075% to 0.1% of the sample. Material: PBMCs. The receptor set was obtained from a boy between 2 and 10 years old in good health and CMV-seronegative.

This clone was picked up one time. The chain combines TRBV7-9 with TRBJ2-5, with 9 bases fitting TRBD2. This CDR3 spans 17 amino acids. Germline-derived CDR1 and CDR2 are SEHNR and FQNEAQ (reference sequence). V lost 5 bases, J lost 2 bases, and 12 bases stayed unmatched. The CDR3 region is CASSNRLAVSTQETQYF. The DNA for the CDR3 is TGTGCCAGCAGCAACCGACTAGCGGTGTCGACACAAGAGACCCAGTACTTC.

The CDR3 spells CASSLNYRGGQETQYF. The DNA of the CDR3 is TGTGCCAGCAGCCTCAACTATCGGGGGGGACAAGAGACCCAGTACTTC. The V gene is TRBV7-2, the J gene TRBJ2-5, with TRBD2 matching 8 bases. Germline CDR1 reads SGHTA; CDR2 reads FQGNSA. CDR3 size: 16 residues. The ends lost 5 bases at V and 2 bases at J; junction bases unmatched: 10.

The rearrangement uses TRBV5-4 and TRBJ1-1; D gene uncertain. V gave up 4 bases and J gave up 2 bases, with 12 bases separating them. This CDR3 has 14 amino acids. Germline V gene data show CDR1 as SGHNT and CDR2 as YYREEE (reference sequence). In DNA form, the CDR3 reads TGTGCCAGCAGCCGCGGGCCTGAAAACACTGAAGCTTTCTTT. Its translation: CASSRGPENTEAFF.

This CDR3 is CDRECGNTIYF. CDR3 DNA: TGTGACAGGGAGTGCGGAAACACCATATATTTT. The chain is built from TRBV6-4 and TRBJ1-3; D might be TRBD1 (6 bases). The germline V gene encodes CDR1 MRHNA and CDR2 SNTAGT. The CDR3 covers 11 residues.